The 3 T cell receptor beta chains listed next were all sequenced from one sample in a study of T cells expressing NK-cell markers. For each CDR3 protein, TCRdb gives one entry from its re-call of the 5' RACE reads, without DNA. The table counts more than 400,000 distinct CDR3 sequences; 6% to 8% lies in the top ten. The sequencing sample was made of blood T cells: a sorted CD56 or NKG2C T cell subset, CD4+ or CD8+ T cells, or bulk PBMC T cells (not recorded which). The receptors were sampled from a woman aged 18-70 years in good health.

The CDR3 protein is CASEGQGSYEQYF. This sequence joins TRBV9 and TRBJ2-7; absent DNA, TCRdb's TRBD1 call cannot be checked. The CDR3 contains 13 residues. Germline CDR1 and CDR2: SGDLS and YYNGEE.

CDR3 sequence reads: CSARGTVQPQHF. This chain joins TRBV20-1 and TRBJ1-5. From germline, CDR1 is DFQATT and CDR2 SNEGSKA (reference sequence). CDR3 length: 12 residues.

The CDR3 loop is CASSPVRSTSDTYEQYF. This sequence joins TRBV5-1 and TRBJ2-7; TCRdb's D gene call, TRBD2, goes unchecked for lack of DNA. CDR1 is SGHRS, CDR2 YFSETQ, per germline. CDR3 size: 17 residues.